This T cell receptor (beta chain) is from a study of T cells in Graves' hyperthyroidism and ophthalmopathy. Across 18 months, stable Graves' hyperthyroidism was marked by no progression to ophthalmopathy. The table lists this clonotype with many counts. The antigen is unknown. TCR beta CDR3 region amplification was performed from RNA transcripts. Carried out on the TCR CDR3, a first-round RT-PCR used the HTBI primer set. TCRdb reprocessed the multiplex PCR reads with MiXCR, giving one entry per CDR3 protein. The sample has some 800,000 distinct CDR3 sequences; 35% to 45% are singletons. General study points: For ophthalmopathy, model prediction preceded onset by a median 6.5 months. Most clonotypes expanded in the thyroid (above 0.001) were also present in blood.

The sequence derives from a man aged 18 to 29 with Graves' hyperthyroidism. Sequenced: blood.

This CDR3 is CASSIGGRVTEAFF. The CDR3, as DNA: TGTGCCAGTAGTATAGGGGGGCGCGTCACTGAAGCTTTCTTT. V and J are TRBV19 and TRBJ1-1; TRBD1 is a possible D gene (6 bases). This CDR3 is built from 14 residues. Germline V gene lookup returns CDR1 LNHDA and CDR2 SQIVND (reference sequence). V lost 1 base to trimming and J lost 4 bases, with 10 bases between them.